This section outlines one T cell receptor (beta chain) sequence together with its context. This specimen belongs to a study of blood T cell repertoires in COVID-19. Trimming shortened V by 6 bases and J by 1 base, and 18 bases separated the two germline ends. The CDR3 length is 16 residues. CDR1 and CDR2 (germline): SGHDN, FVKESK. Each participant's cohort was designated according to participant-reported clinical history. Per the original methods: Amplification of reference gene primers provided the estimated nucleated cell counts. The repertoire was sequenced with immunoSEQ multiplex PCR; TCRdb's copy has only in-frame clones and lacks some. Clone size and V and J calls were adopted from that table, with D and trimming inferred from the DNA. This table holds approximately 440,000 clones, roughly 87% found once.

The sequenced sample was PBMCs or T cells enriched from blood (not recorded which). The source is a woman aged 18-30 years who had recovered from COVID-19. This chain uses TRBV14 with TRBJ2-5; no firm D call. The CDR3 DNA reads TGTGCCAGCAGTGAGAGACGGGTCCTCCCCCAAGAGACCCAGTACTTC. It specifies CASSERRVLPQETQYF.